These T cell receptor beta chains were read from a single sample in a study of T-cell reconstitution after alpha-beta-depleted transplantation in children. From the PCR reads, TCRdb called clonotypes with MiXCR, one entry per CDR3 protein. The repertoire holds 670,000 or so distinct CDR3 sequences, with roughly 14% as singletons. The sample in question was PBMCs, obtained before TCRalphabeta/CD19-depleted stem cell transplant. The receptor set was obtained from a girl aged 2 to 10 with congenital amegakaryocytic thrombocytopenia, due to receive a stem cell transplant. Both conserved end residues are part of each CDR3.

J,V,CDR3
TRBJ1-1,TRBV20-1,CSAPARVGGNTEAFF
TRBJ2-1,TRBV20-1,CSAYSGSAYNEQFF
TRBJ2-5,TRBV5-1,CASWDYRTGSQETQYF
TRBJ1-3,TRBV18,CASSPLWDRDGNTIYF
TRBJ1-3,TRBV5-1,CASSSDSRNTIYF
TRBJ2-3,TRBV25-1,CASSEYTGTDTQYF
TRBJ1-5,TRBV29-1,CSVEDPGGPQHF
TRBJ2-5,TRBV10-3,CAISIGQQETQYF
TRBJ2-3,TRBV18,CASSLQSDTQYF
TRBJ2-3,TRBV5-1,CASRFVLQGADTQYF
TRBJ1-1,TRBV5-1,CASSANTGMNTEAFF
TRBJ2-7,TRBV12-3/TRBV12-4,CASARGLSYEQYF
TRBJ2-1,TRBV7-9,CASSPTAMEGNEQFF
TRBJ2-6,TRBV29-1,CSVGTGGSGANVLTF
TRBJ2-3,TRBV24-1,CATSDSGVGELGDTQYF
TRBJ2-4,TRBV6-1,CASSRQGQAKNIQYF
TRBJ2-7,TRBV5-5,CASSHDVNEQYF
TRBJ1-2,TRBV16,CASSQSVGQALGYTF
TRBJ2-3,TRBV20-1,CSGRGTTGIGTDTQYF
TRBJ2-1,TRBV7-9,CASPPDGRGYNEQFF
TRBJ2-7,TRBV7-9,CASTGTVTYEQYF
TRBJ2-3,TRBV5-1,CASSVAIADTQYF
TRBJ2-7,TRBV30,CAWTGDRSAYEQYF
TRBJ1-2,TRBV7-9,CASTTIEGQNYGYTF
TRBJ2-7,TRBV7-2,CASSLAGGPQEQYF
TRBJ2-3,TRBV20-1,CSARAKAGTDTQYF
TRBJ2-7,TRBV30,CAWSVSYRPTYEQYF
TRBJ2-7,TRBV15,CATSRDLVLNYEQYF
TRBJ2-1,TRBV10-3,CAISGVGWNEQFF
TRBJ2-7,TRBV9,CASSVDNRYEQYF
TRBJ2-1,TRBV7-2,CASSFTPGPVGEQFF
TRBJ2-3,TRBV12-3/TRBV12-4,CASSHLLGGRPKGTQYF
TRBJ2-2,TRBV12-3/TRBV12-4,CASSFDGWPGELFF
TRBJ2-7,TRBV5-1,CASASAEHYEQYF
TRBJ2-3,TRBV6-6,CAIGGTSTDTQYF
TRBJ2-2,TRBV15,CATSSWTSGRLNTGELFF
TRBJ2-2,TRBV24-1,CATSDERSNTGELFF
TRBJ2-2,TRBV10-3,CAISDQGQGGRNTGELFF
TRBJ2-2,TRBV28,CASSAHGELFF
TRBJ1-1,TRBV6-4,CASKHREGTEAFF
TRBJ2-1,TRBV5-1,CASSLAGENYNEQFF
TRBJ2-6,TRBV3-1,CASTLAGGLSGANVLTF
TRBJ1-3,TRBV3-1,CASSLGLVSGNTIYF
TRBJ2-1,TRBV27,CASRWTRGNNEQFF